Given below is one TCR beta chain in context. Its specificity is not known. PCR used 60 Vbeta primers and 13 Jbeta primers. TCRdb keeps only in-frame clones here, not all; method: immunoSEQ multiplex PCR. Here the sample spans 100,000 to 150,000 clones, 65% to 90% being singletons. The data stem from a study of cytomegalovirus exposure and HLA in healthy donors. In the study overall: Across roughly 400 genotyped donors, about 86% landed in the Caucasian-associated ancestry cluster.

All the people who gave samples were healthy bone marrow donors. Study findings and constraints: Reported findings show TCR beta sequences accurately forecast HLA-A and HLA-B alleles in most subjects.

From germline, CDR1 is MGHRA and CDR2 YSYEKL. J lost 4 bases, V lost 6 bases, and 7 bases had no gene match. This CDR3 spans 14 amino acids. Input material: PBMCs. The gene calls are TRBV4-1 and TRBJ2-5; 8 nucleotides align to TRBD1. The clonotype comes from a girl aged 2 to 9 in good health and CMV-seronegative. CDR3 amino acids: CASSTSGGSETQYF. The DNA of the CDR3 is TGCGCCAGCAGTACGTCAGGGGGCTCAGAGACCCAGTACTTC.